This T cell receptor beta chain was captured in a study of lymphopenia after photon versus proton radiotherapy. The protocol was immunoSEQ multiplex PCR, while the TCRdb copy is restricted to in-frame clones and leaves out a portion. The data show 83,000 or so clones, 80% to 90% seen once. Regarding the study as a whole: In patients who died, overall survival fell as post-nadir TCR diversity dropped more. Post-nadir diversity loss with photons came from oligoclonal expansion, particularly CD8+ Temra cells. Proton therapy kept repertoires fairly stable, unlike photons, which gained effector/memory cells. Survival link was tested only in deceased patients; proton benefit remains a possibility.

To note about this clone: Its antigen is not known.

Germline-derived CDR1 and CDR2 are SGHAT and FQNNGV. Trimming removed 1 base from V and 7 bases from J, with 16 bases in between. CDR3 length: 15 amino acids. This specimen was peripheral blood, taken from a patient treated with proton-based radiotherapy. The source of this sequence is a man in his 60s with pancreatic cancer. The chain links TRBV11-2 to TRBJ2-5, with no clear D. CDR3 sequence: CASSLVKLTTGTQYF. The CDR3 nucleotides read TGTGCCAGCAGCTTAGTTAAGTTGACAACCGGGACCCAGTACTTC.